The clone carrying this TCR beta chain has at least ten counts. Its antigen is not known. With molecular barcodes, quantitative 5'-RACE was used to make the TCR beta libraries. TCRdb redid the calling of the 5' RACE reads with MiXCR, one entry per CDR3 protein. Here the sample spans about 69,000 distinct CDR3 sequences, roughly 5.3% being singletons. This entry belongs to a study of CD8 T cells in ankylosing spondylitis. Germline values: CDR1 GTSNPN, CDR2 SVGIG (reference sequence). V was cut by 0 bases and J by 5 bases, with 11 bases left in between. This CDR3 spans 13 amino acids. Study-level results: In the blood and synovial fluid of reactive arthritis, some motif variants had been previously reported. Ankylosing spondylitis blood appeared to be characterized by a TCR beta motif of several highly homologous variants.

This TCR came from a male donor with ankylosing spondylitis or in good health (not recorded which). Material: blood, either unsorted or a sorted T cell fraction (not recorded which). This chain joins TRBV30 and TRBJ2-7; perhaps TRBD2 as D (6 bases). CDR3 sequence: CAWSVRGSNEQYF. The CDR3 DNA sequence: TGTGCCTGGAGTGTTCGGGGGAGCAACGAGCAGTACTTC. Variable domain in full (rest from reference TRBV30 and TRBJ2-7): SQTIHQWPATLVQPVGSPLSLECTVEGTSNPNLYWYRQAAGRGLQLLFYSVGIGQISSEVPQNLSASRPQDRQFILSSKKLLLSDSGFYLCAWSVRGSNEQYFGPGTRLTVT.